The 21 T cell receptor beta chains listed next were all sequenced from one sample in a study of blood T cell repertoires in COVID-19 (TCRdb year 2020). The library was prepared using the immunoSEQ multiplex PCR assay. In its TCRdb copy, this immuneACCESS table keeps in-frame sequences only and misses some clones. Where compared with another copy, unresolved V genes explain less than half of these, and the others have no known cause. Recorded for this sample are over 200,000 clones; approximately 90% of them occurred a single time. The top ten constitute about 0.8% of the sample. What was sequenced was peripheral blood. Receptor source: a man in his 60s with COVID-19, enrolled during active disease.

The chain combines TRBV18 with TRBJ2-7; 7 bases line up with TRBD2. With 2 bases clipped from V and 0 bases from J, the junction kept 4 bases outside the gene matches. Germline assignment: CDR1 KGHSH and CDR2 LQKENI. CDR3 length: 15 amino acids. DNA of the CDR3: TGTGCCAGCTCACCAAGCGGGGTCAGCTCCTACGAGCAGTACTTC. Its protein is CASSPSGVSSYEQYF.

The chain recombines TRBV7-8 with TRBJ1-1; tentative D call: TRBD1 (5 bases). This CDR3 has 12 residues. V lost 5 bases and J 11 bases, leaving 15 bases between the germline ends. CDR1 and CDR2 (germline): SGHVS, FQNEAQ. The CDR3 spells CASSPPGAEAFF. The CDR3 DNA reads TGTGCCAGCAGCCCCCCTGGGGCAGAGGCTTTCTTT.

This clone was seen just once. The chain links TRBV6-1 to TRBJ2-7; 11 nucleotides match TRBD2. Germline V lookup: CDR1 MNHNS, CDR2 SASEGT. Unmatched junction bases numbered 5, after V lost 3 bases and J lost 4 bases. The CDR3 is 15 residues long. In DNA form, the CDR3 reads TGTGCCAGCAGTGATTATGGGACTAGCGGATACGAGCAGTACTTC. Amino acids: CASSDYGTSGYEQYF.

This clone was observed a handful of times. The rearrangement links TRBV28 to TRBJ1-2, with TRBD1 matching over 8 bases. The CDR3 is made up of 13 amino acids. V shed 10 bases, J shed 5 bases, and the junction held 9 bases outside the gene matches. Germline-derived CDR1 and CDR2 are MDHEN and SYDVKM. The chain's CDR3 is CATGIQGVYGYTF. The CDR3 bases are TGTGCCACCGGGATACAGGGGGTATATGGCTACACCTTC.

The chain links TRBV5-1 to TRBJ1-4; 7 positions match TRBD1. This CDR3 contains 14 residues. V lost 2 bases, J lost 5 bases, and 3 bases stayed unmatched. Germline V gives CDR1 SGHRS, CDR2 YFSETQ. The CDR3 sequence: CASSLQTGNEKLFF. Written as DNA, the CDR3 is TGCGCCAGCAGCTTACAGACAGGGAATGAAAAACTGTTTTTT. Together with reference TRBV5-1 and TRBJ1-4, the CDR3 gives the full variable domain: KAGVTQTPRYLIKTRGQQVTLSCSPISGHRSVSWYQQTPGQGLQFLFEYFSETQRNKGNFPGRFSGRQFSNSRSEMNVSTLELGDSALYLCASSLQTGNEKLFFGSGTQLSVL.

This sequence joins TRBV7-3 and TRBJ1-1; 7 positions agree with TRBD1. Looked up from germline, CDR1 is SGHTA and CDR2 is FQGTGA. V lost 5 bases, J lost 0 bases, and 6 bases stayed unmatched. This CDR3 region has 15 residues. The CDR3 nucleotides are TGTGCCAGCAGCACCCAGGGACAGTTGAACACTGAAGCTTTCTTT. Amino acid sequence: CASSTQGQLNTEAFF.

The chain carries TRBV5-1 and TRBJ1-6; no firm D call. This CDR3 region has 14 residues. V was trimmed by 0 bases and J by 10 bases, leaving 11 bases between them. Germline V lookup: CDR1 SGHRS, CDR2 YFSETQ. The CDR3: CASSLAAGRSPLHF. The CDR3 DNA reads TGCGCCAGCAGCTTGGCCGCGGGAAGGTCACCCCTCCACTTT.

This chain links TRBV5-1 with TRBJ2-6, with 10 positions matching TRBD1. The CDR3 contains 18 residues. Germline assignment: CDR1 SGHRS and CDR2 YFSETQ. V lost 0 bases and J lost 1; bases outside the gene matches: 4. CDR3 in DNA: TGCGCCAGCAGCTTGGCCCCGGGACAGGGGTCTGGGGCCAACGTCCTGACTTTC. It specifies CASSLAPGQGSGANVLTF.

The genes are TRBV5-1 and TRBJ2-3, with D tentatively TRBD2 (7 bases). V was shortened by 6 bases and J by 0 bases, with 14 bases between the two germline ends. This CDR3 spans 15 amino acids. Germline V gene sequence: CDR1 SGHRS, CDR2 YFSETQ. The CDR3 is CASTEGGDSTDTQYF. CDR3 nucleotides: TGCGCCAGCACCGAAGGGGGGGACAGCACAGATACGCAGTATTTT.

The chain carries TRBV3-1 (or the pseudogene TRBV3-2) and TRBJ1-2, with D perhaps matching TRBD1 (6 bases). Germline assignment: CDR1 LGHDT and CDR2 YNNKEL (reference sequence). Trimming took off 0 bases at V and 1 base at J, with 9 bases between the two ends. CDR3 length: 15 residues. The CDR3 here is CASSQEGQINYGYTF. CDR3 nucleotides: TGTGCCAGCAGCCAAGAAGGACAGATTAACTATGGCTACACCTTC.

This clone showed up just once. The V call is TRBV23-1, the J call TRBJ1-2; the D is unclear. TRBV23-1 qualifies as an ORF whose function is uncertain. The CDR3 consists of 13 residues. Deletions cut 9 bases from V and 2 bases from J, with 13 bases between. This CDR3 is CASYGVLNYGYTF. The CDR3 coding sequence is TGCGCCAGTTACGGGGTCCTGAACTATGGCTACACCTTC.

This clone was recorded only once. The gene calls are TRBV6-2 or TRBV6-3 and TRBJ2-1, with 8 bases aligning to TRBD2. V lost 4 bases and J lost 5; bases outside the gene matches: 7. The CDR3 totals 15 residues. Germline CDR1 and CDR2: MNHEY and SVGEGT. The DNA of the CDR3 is TGTGCCAGCAGTTCCTTCAGCGGGGGTAACAATGAGCAGTTCTTC. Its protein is CASSSFSGGNNEQFF.

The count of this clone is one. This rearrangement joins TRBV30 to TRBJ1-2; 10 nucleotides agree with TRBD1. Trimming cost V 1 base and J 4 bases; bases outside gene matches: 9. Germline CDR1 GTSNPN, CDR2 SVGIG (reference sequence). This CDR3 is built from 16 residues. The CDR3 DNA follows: TGTGCCTGGAGTGCCCATCCGGGACAGGGGTTCTATGGCTACACCTTC. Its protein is CAWSAHPGQGFYGYTF.

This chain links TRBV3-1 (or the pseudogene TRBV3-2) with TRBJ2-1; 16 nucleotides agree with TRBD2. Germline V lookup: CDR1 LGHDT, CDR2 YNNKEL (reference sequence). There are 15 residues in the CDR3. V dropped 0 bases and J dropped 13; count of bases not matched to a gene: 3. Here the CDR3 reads CASSQEGLAGGTQFF. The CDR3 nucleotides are TGTGCCAGCAGCCAAGAGGGACTAGCGGGGGGGACCCAGTTCTTC.

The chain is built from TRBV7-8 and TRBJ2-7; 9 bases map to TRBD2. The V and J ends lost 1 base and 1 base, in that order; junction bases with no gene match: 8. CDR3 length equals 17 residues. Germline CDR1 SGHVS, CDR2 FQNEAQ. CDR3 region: CASSLVASGTSSYEQYF. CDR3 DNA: TGTGCCAGCAGCTTAGTGGCTAGCGGGACCTCTTCCTACGAGCAGTACTTC.

The DNA of the CDR3 is TGCGCCAGCAGCTTCAGCGGGTACAATGAGCAGTTCTTC. It codes for CASSFSGYNEQFF. The chain is built from TRBV5-1 and TRBJ2-1; TRBD2 might be the D (6 bases). CDR1 is SGHRS and CDR2 is YFSETQ in the germline V gene. This CDR3 region has 13 residues. V was trimmed by 2 bases and J by 4 bases, leaving 7 bases between them.

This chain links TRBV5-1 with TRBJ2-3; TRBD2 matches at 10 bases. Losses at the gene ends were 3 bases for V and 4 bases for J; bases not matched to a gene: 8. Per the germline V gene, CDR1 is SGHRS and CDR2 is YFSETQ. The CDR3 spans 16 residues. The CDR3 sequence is CASSSFSGRYADTQYF. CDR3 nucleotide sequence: TGCGCCAGCAGCTCCTTTAGCGGGAGGTATGCAGATACGCAGTATTTT.

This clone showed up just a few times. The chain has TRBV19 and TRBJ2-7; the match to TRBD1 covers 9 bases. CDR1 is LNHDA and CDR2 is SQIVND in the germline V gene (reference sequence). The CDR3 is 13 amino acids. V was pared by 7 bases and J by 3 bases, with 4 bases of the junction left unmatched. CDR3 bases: TGTGCCAGTATGGAGGGACAGGGCTACGAGCAGTACTTC. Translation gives CASMEGQGYEQYF.

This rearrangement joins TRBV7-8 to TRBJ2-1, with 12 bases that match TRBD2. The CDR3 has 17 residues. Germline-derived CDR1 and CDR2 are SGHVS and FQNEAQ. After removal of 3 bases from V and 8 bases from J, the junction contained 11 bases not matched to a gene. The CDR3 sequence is CASSLVQGTSGYDEQFF. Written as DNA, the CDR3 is TGTGCCAGCAGCTTGGTACAAGGGACTAGCGGGTACGATGAGCAGTTCTTC.

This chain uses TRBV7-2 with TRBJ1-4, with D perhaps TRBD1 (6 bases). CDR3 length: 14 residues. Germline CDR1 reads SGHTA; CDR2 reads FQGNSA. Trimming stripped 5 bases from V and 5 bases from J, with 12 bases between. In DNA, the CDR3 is TGTGCCAGCAGCCTACTCGGACAGAATGAAAAACTGTTTTTT. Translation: CASSLLGQNEKLFF.

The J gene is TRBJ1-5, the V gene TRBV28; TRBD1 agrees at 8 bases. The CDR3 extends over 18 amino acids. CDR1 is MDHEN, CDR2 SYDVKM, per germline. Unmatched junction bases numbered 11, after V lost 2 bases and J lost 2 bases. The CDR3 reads CASSLRNQGAGGNQPQHF. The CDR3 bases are TGTGCCAGCAGTTTACGCAACCAGGGGGCAGGAGGCAATCAGCCCCAGCATTTT.